Each of the 29 T cell receptor beta chains below was sequenced from the same sample in a study of OX40 agonist ivuxolimab in advanced cancers. Sequencing was performed with immunoSEQ multiplex PCR; in TCRdb, only in-frame clones are kept and a portion is missing. Of 8,000 to 9,500 clones listed, 90% are singletons. The sample was CD4+ or CD8+ T cells sorted from blood, taken in a trial of the OX40 agonist ivuxolimab. The receptors derive from an adult with an advanced solid tumor such as melanoma, head and neck, liver or kidney cancer.

The CDR3 sequence is CASRDSYEQYV. CDR3 nucleotides: TGTGCCAGCAGGGACTCCTACGAGCAGTACGTC. This rearrangement joins TRBV6-6 to TRBJ2-7; no clear D. The ends were cut back, 6 bases at V and 0 bases at J, with 3 bases in the middle. This CDR3 spans 11 amino acids. Germline CDR1 and CDR2: MNHNY and SVGAGI (reference sequence).

The chain has TRBV6-9 and TRBJ1-2; D unclear. The germline V and J ends were trimmed by 8 bases and 4 bases, with 14 bases remaining between them. The V gene's germline CDR1 is MNHGY and CDR2 SVAAGI. The CDR3 loop spans 13 amino acids. In DNA form, the CDR3 reads TGTGCCAGCGGGCGCGGGCTCCGCTATGGCTACACCTTC. It codes for CASGRGLRYGYTF.

The V call is TRBV6-4, the J call TRBJ2-1; D is unresolved. CDR1 and CDR2 from the germline V gene are MRHNA and SNTAGT. CDR3 length: 14 amino acids. V dropped 3 bases and J dropped 0 bases, with 6 bases sitting between them. CDR3 protein: CASSELSSYNEQFF. For the CDR3, the DNA is TGTGCCAGCAGTGAACTAAGCTCCTACAATGAGCAGTTCTTC.

The chain is built from TRBV19 and TRBJ2-7, with TRBD2 matching over 9 bases. The CDR3 is 15 residues long. J lost 5 bases, V lost 4 bases, and 9 bases had no gene match. The germline gives CDR1 LNHDA, CDR2 SQIVND (reference sequence). The CDR3 DNA is TGTGCCAGTAGTAGTTCCGAGGGACTAGCCCACGAGCAGTACTTC. Protein sequence: CASSSSEGLAHEQYF.

The CDR3 bases are TGTGCCAGCAGCTTAGCCCCTGTAGGGGCTGGCACCGGGGAGCTGTTTTTT. Amino acids: CASSLAPVGAGTGELFF. V is TRBV7-3 and J is TRBJ2-2; the D gene is possibly TRBD1 (5 bases). The CDR3 is 17 amino acids. V lost 2 bases and J 4 bases, leaving 17 bases between the germline ends. Germline V lookup: CDR1 SGHTA, CDR2 FQGTGA.

The rearrangement joins TRBV19 to TRBJ1-3; D may be TRBD1 (5 bases). This CDR3 has 15 residues. V gave up 2 bases and J gave up 3 bases, with 11 bases separating them. CDR1 LNHDA and CDR2 SQIVND come from the germline V gene (reference sequence). DNA of the CDR3: TGTGCCAGTAGTATATCGGGGGACGGTGGAAACACCATATATTTT. This encodes CASSISGDGGNTIYF.

The CDR3: CASRYSTDTQYF. DNA of the CDR3: TGTGCCAGCAGGTACAGCACAGATACGCAGTATTTT. The rearrangement links TRBV25-1 to TRBJ2-3; D remains ambiguous. The CDR3 has 12 residues. Germline V lookup: CDR1 MGHDK, CDR2 SYGVNS. The V and J ends lost 6 bases and 0 bases respectively, with 4 bases between them.

This chain connects TRBV30 to TRBJ2-3; no definite D call. Per the germline V gene, CDR1 is GTSNPN and CDR2 is SVGIG (reference sequence). The CDR3 totals 13 residues. V gave up 6 bases and J gave up 4 bases, with 14 bases separating them. CDR3 protein: CACLLKGSDTQYF. The CDR3 bases are TGTGCCTGTCTCCTTAAAGGGTCAGATACGCAGTATTTT.

This clone appeared once. The rearrangement uses TRBV7-9 and TRBJ1-6, with 9 bases fitting TRBD1. The CDR3 has 13 residues. Trimming cost V 3 bases and J 13 bases; bases outside gene matches: 4. CDR1 and CDR2 from the germline V gene are SEHNR and FQNEAQ (reference sequence). CDR3 bases: TGTGCCAGCAGCTTGACACAGGGGGCTCCCCTCCACTTT. Protein sequence: CASSLTQGAPLHF.

CDR3 nucleotide sequence: TGCGCCAGCAGCCAACTCCTTGGAGGGGGTTACATGAACACTGAAGCTTTCTTT. Its translation: CASSQLLGGGYMNTEAFF. This chain connects TRBV4-1 to TRBJ1-1; the D gene is possibly TRBD1 (6 bases). V lost 2 bases and J lost 0, with 19 bases in between. Germline CDR1 and CDR2: MGHRA and YSYEKL. The length of the CDR3 is 18 residues.

V usage is TRBV7-1 and J usage is TRBJ2-7; D may correspond to TRBD1 or TRBD2 (7 bases each). TRBV7-1 is reported as an ORF; its role is uncertain. Trimming stripped 4 bases from V and 0 bases from J, with 13 bases between. CDR3 length equals 15 residues. The CDR3 loop reads CASSLGRGPSYEQYF. The DNA of the CDR3 is TGTGCCAGCAGCTTAGGGAGGGGGCCCTCCTACGAGCAGTACTTC.

The V and J genes are TRBV11-1 and TRBJ2-7; D unclear. V dropped 5 bases and J dropped 6 bases, with 14 bases sitting between them. CDR3 length: 13 residues. CDR1 SGHAT and CDR2 FQDESV come from the germline V gene (reference sequence). The CDR3 protein is CASSRLGGAEQYV. In DNA form, the CDR3 reads TGTGCCAGCAGCCGCCTAGGTGGAGCCGAGCAGTACGTC.

The chain is built from TRBV2 and TRBJ1-1; 9 bases are shared with TRBD1. Unmatched junction bases numbered 4, after V lost 4 bases and J lost 4 bases. CDR3 length equals 14 residues. CDR1 is SNHLY and CDR2 is FYNNEI in the germline V gene. The CDR3 bases are TGTGCCAGCAGTGTACAGGGGGCAGGCACTGAAGCTTTCTTT. This codes for CASSVQGAGTEAFF.

This clone was seen once. This chain uses TRBV6-6 with TRBJ1-2; D is uncertain. Trimming removed 6 bases from V and 7 bases from J, with 21 bases in between. This CDR3 has 15 residues. From germline, CDR1 is MNHNY and CDR2 SVGAGI (reference sequence). The CDR3 sequence is CASRDGTRVFRGYTF. The CDR3 DNA follows: TGTGCCAGCAGAGACGGAACTAGGGTTTTTCGTGGCTACACCTTC.

V is TRBV7-9 and J is TRBJ1-3; TRBD1 agrees at 7 bases. The CDR3 is made up of 16 amino acids. V was pared by 5 bases and J by 3 bases, with 10 bases of the junction left unmatched. In germline, CDR1 is SEHNR, CDR2 FQNEAQ (reference sequence). DNA of the CDR3: TGTGCCAGCAGCAGCCACAGGGGCGCTGGTGGAAACACCATATATTTT. It specifies CASSSHRGAGGNTIYF. Full variable domain (rest looked up from reference TRBV7-9 and TRBJ1-3): DTGVSQNPRHKITKRGQNVTFRCDPISEHNRLYWYRQTLGQGPEFLTYFQNEAQLEKSRLLSDRFSAERPKGSFSTLEIQRTEQGDSAMYLCASSSHRGAGGNTIYFGEGSWLTVV.

V gene TRBV6-1 combines with J gene TRBJ2-1; 9 nucleotides line up with TRBD2. V shed 7 bases and J 5 bases; nucleotides not matched to a gene: 9. In germline, CDR1 is MNHNS, CDR2 SASEGT. This CDR3 has 15 amino acids. CDR3 sequence reads: CASTVSGSWNNEQFF. The DNA of the CDR3 is TGTGCCAGCACTGTTAGCGGGAGCTGGAACAATGAGCAGTTCTTC.

Only a few counts were recorded for this clone. The gene calls are TRBV5-1 and TRBJ2-1, with 7 bases aligning to TRBD2. The CDR3 loop spans 14 amino acids. The junction had 6 bases not matched to a gene; V was cut back by 0 bases and J by 9 bases. CDR1 is SGHRS, CDR2 YFSETQ, per germline. DNA of the CDR3: TGCGCCAGCAGCTTGGAGGGGAGGGCACGTGAGCAGTTCTTC. The encoded protein is CASSLEGRAREQFF. The variable domain in full, completed from reference TRBV5-1 and TRBJ2-1, reads KAGVTQTPRYLIKTRGQQVTLSCSPISGHRSVSWYQQTPGQGLQFLFEYFSETQRNKGNFPGRFSGRQFSNSRSEMNVSTLELGDSALYLCASSLEGRAREQFFGPGTRLTVL.

The J gene is TRBJ1-3, the V gene TRBV7-6; maybe TRBD1 (5 bases). The germline V gene encodes CDR1 SGHVS and CDR2 FNYEAQ. The CDR3 runs 14 residues. Trimming took 5 bases from V and 2 from J, leaving 10 bases between them. The CDR3 loop is CASSARGTGNTIYF. CDR3 bases: TGTGCCAGCAGCGCTCGGGGGACTGGAAACACCATATATTTT. Full variable domain (remainder filled in from reference TRBV7-6 and TRBJ1-3): GAGVSQSPRYKVTKRGQDVALRCDPISGHVSLYWYRQALGQGPEFLTYFNYEAQQDKSGLPNDRFSAERPEGSISTLTIQRTEQRDSAMYRCASSARGTGNTIYFGEGSWLTVV.

The rearrangement uses TRBV29-1 and TRBJ1-1; D possibly corresponds to TRBD1 (5 bases). The germline V and J ends were trimmed by 3 bases and 4 bases, with 15 bases remaining between them. CDR1 SQVTM and CDR2 ANQGSEA come from the germline V gene. CDR3 length: 14 amino acids. The CDR3 protein is CSVDAMGVSTEAFF. In nucleotides, the CDR3 is TGCAGCGTTGACGCGATGGGGGTCTCCACTGAAGCTTTCTTT. The full variable domain, completed using reference TRBV29-1 and TRBJ1-1, is SAVISQKPSRDICQRGTSLTIQCQVDSQVTMMFWYRQQPGQSLTLIATANQGSEATYESGFVIDKFPISRPNLTFSTLTVSNMSPEDSSIYLCSVDAMGVSTEAFFGQGTRLTVV.

The chain couples TRBV7-8 to TRBJ1-2; 12 bases match TRBD1. Germline V gene sequence: CDR1 SGHVS, CDR2 FQNEAQ. V shed 1 base and J 6 bases; nucleotides not matched to a gene: 6. The CDR3 loop spans 16 amino acids. The CDR3 bases are TGTGCCAGCAGCTTAGGGGCCGGGACAGGGGGCCATGGCTACACCTTC. Its protein is CASSLGAGTGGHGYTF.

V gene TRBV25-1 combines with J gene TRBJ1-1; D remains unclear. V shed 7 bases and J shed 7 bases, with 13 bases lying between them. The CDR3 length is 12 residues. The germline V gene encodes CDR1 MGHDK and CDR2 SYGVNS. CDR3 residues: CASKDPGREAFF. Here the CDR3 DNA reads TGTGCCAGCAAGGACCCCGGTCGTGAAGCTTTCTTT.

This clone showed up just a few times. The chain links TRBV18 to TRBJ2-1, with 8 bases matching TRBD1. J lost 6 bases, V lost 0 bases, and 4 bases had no gene match. Per the germline V gene, CDR1 is KGHSH and CDR2 is LQKENI. This CDR3 has 15 amino acids. CDR3: CASSPPTTGGNEQFF. The CDR3 nucleotides read TGTGCCAGCTCACCACCGACCACAGGGGGCAATGAGCAGTTCTTC.

The gene calls are TRBV6-6 and TRBJ2-1, with 11 nucleotides matching TRBD2. This CDR3 is built from 16 residues. The V gene's germline CDR1 is MNHNY and CDR2 SVGAGI (reference sequence). V shed 6 bases, J shed 7 bases, and the junction held 11 bases outside the gene matches. CDR3: CASRELAGGPWNEQFF. DNA for the CDR3: TGTGCCAGCAGGGAATTAGCGGGAGGGCCTTGGAATGAGCAGTTCTTC.

J is TRBJ2-1 and V is TRBV18, with 11 positions matching TRBD2. This CDR3 is built from 14 residues. In germline, CDR1 is KGHSH, CDR2 LQKENI. Trimming at V came to 2 bases and at J to 9 bases, leaving 3 bases not matched to a gene. As DNA, the CDR3 is TGTGCCAGCTCACCAACTCTAGCGGGAGGTGAGCAGTTCTTC. It codes for CASSPTLAGGEQFF.

The chain uses TRBV9 and TRBJ2-1, with a tentative D call TRBD2 (6 bases). The V and J ends lost 3 bases and 0 bases respectively, with 7 bases between them. Germline V CDR1 and CDR2: SGDLS, YYNGEE. This CDR3 has 14 amino acids. Here the CDR3 reads CASSDGSSYNEQFF. In DNA form, the CDR3 reads TGTGCCAGCAGCGACGGGAGCTCCTACAATGAGCAGTTCTTC.

This chain joins TRBV6-5 and TRBJ2-1; 8 bases fit TRBD2. V lost 4 bases to trimming and J lost 7 bases; unmatched junction nucleotides: 9. The germline gives CDR1 MNHEY, CDR2 SVGAGI. The CDR3 consists of 15 residues. This CDR3 reads CASSSSGSTLNEQFF. In DNA, the CDR3 is TGTGCCAGCAGTTCCAGCGGGAGTACCTTAAATGAGCAGTTCTTC.

The J gene is TRBJ1-2, the V gene TRBV19; 9 nucleotides agree with TRBD1. CDR3 length equals 14 residues. In germline, CDR1 is LNHDA, CDR2 SQIVND (reference sequence). V shed 5 bases, J shed 4 bases, and the junction held 5 bases outside the gene matches. The CDR3 DNA is TGTGCCAGTAGTCCGGGACAGGGCCTCTATGGCTACACCTTC. This translates into CASSPGQGLYGYTF.

This rearrangement joins TRBV4-3 to TRBJ2-7; 7 bases are a match to TRBD1. The germline V gene encodes CDR1 LGHNA and CDR2 YSLEER. The length of the CDR3 is 16 residues. With V trimmed by 2 bases and J by 4 bases, 11 bases remained unmatched. The DNA of the CDR3 is TGCGCCAGCAGCCAAAGATGGGAGCAGGGGGTTTACGAGCAGTACTTC. It specifies CASSQRWEQGVYEQYF.

This chain uses TRBV18 with TRBJ2-2; D may be TRBD1 (6 bases). The CDR3 length is 17 residues. The V gene lost 6 bases and the J gene lost 0 bases, with 17 bases spanning the gap. Germline assignment: CDR1 KGHSH and CDR2 LQKENI. CDR3 coding DNA: TGTGCCAGCTCCCCGGATCTCCGGACAGCGAACACCGGGGAGCTGTTTTTT. Protein product: CASSPDLRTANTGELFF.